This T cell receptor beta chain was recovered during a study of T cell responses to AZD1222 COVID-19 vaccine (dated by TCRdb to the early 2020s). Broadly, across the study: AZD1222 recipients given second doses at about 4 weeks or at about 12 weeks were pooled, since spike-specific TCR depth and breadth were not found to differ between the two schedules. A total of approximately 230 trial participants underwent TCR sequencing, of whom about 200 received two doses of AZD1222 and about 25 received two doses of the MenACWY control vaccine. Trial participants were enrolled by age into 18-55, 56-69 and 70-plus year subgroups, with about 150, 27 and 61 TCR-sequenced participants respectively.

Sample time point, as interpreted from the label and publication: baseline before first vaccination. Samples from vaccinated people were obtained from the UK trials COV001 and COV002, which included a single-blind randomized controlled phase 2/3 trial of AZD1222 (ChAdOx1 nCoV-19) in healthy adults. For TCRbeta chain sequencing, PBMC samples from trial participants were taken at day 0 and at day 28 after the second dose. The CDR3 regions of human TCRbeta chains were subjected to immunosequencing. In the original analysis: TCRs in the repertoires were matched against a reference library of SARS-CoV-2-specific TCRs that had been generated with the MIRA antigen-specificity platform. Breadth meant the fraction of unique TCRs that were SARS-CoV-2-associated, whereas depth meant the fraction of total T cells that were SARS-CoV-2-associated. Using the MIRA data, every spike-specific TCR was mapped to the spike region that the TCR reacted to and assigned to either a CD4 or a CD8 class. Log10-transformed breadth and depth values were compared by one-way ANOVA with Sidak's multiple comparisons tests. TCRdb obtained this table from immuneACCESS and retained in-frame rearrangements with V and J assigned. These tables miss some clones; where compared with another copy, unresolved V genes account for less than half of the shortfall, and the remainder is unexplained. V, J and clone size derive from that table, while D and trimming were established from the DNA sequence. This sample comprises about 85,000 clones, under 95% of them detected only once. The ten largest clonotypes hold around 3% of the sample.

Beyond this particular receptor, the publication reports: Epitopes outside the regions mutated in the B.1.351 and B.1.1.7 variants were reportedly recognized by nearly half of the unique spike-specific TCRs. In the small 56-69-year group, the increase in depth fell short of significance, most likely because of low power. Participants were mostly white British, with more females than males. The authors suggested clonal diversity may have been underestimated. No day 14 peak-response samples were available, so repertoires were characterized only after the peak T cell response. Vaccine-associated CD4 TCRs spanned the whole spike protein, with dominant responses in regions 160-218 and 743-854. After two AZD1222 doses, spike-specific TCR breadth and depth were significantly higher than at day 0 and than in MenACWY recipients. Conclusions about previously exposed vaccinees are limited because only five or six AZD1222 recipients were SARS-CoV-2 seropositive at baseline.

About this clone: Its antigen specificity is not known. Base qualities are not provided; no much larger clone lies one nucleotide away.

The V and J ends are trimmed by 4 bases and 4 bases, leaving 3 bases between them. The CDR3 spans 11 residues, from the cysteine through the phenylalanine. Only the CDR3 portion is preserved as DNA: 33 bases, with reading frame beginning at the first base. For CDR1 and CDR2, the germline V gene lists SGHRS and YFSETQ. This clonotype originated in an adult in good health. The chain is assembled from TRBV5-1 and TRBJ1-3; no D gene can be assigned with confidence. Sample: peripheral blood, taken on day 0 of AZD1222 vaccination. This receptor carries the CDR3 CASSGGNTIYF. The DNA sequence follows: TGCGCCAGCAGCGGAGGAAACACCATATATTTT.